This T cell receptor beta chain was observed in a study of identical twins. Each CDR3 protein gets one entry after TCRdb re-called the 5' RACE reads with MiXCR. Among hundreds of thousands of distinct CDR3 sequences listed, 5.5% to 8% were seen once. There were only healthy Caucasians among the donors. Turning to this clonotype: Its antigen is not known.

This CDR3 contains 13 residues. Trimming left V 4 bases short and J 9 bases short, with 13 bases between. CDR1 and CDR2 (germline): WNHNN, SYGVQD (reference sequence). The study's findings and limits: Researchers caution that invariant MAIT and iNKT cells could partly confound zero-insertion analyses.

The data also belong to a second study, concerning yellow fever vaccine responses in identical twins. That investigation notes: Twins' vaccine T cell response reportedly seemed partly convergent, partly personalized.

The sequenced sample was memory (CD45RO+) T cells sorted from blood. This TCR was sampled from a woman younger than 30 in good health. V gene TRBV10-1 combines with J gene TRBJ2-1; TRBD1 is a possible D gene (5 bases). CDR3 coding DNA: TGCGCCAGCAGTGCCCGGGTCCAGGGTGAGCAGTTCTTC. Its translation is CASSARVQGEQFF.